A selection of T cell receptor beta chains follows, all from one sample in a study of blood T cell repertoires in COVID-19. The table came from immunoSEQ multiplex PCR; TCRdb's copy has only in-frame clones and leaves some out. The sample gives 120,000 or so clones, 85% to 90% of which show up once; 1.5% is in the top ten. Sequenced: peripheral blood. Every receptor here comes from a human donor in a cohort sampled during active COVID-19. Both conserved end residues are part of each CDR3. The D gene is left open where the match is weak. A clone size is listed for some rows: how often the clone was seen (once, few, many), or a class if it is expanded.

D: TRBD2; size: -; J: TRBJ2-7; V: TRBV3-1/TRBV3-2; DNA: TGTGCCAGCAGCCCCACGACTAGCGGGAGAAGGTCCTACGAGCAGTACTTC; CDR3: CASSPTTSGRRSYEQYF
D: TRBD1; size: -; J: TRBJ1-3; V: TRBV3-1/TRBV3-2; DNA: TGTGCCAGCAGCCAACTTCCCGGGACAGGGGACTCTGGAAACACCATATATTTT; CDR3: CASSQLPGTGDSGNTIYF
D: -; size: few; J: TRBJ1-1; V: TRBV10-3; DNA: TGTGCCATCAGTGAGCTAGGGGGCACTGAAGCTTTCTTT; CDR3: CAISELGGTEAFF
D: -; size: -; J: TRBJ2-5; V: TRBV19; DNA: TGTGCCAGTAGTCCCTCCCACACAGGGCCGGAGACCCAGTACTTC; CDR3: CASSPSHTGPETQYF
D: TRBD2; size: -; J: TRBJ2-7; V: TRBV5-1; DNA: TGCGCCAGCAGCCCCGAAGGTAGGGCTAGCGGGGGCTACGAGCAGTACTTC; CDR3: CASSPEGRASGGYEQYF
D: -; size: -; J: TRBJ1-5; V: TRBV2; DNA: TGTGCCAGCAGTGATCGGGGATCGTCGCCCCAGCATTTT; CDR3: CASSDRGSSPQHF
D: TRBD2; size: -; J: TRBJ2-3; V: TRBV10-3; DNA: TGTGCCACCCGAACTAGCGACACAGATACGCAGTATTTT; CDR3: CATRTSDTDTQYF
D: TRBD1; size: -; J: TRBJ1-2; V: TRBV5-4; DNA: TGTGCCAGCAGCTTTCCGGGACAGGCCTGGGATGGCTACACCTTC; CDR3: CASSFPGQAWDGYTF
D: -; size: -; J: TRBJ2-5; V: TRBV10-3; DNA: TGTGCCATCAGTGAGTCCTGGGGACTGGAGACCCAGTACTTC; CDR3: CAISESWGLETQYF
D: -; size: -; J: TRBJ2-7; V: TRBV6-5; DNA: TGTGCCAGCAGTTACTCGAAGCCAGGATCCTACGAGCAGTACTTC; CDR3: CASSYSKPGSYEQYF
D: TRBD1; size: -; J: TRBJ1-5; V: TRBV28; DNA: TGTGCCAGCAGTCCTGGACAGGGCACCTCGCCCCAGCATTTT; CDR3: CASSPGQGTSPQHF
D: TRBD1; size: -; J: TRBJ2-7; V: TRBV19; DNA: TGTGCCAGTAGCACTCGGGACAGGGACTACGAGCAGTACTTC; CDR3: CASSTRDRDYEQYF
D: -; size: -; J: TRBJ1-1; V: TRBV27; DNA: TGTGCCAGCACCAACCTGGACACTTTGAACACTGAAGCTTTCTTT; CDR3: CASTNLDTLNTEAFF
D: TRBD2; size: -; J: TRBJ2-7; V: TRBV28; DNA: TGTGCCAGCATCCCCTCGGGGGGTCCCTACGAGCAGTACTTC; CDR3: CASIPSGGPYEQYF
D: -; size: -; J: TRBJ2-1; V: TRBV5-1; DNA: TGCGCCAGCACTCTCGGGGAAGCCGTAGATGAGCAGTTCTTC; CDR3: CASTLGEAVDEQFF
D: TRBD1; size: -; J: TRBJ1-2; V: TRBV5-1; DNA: TGCGCCAGCAGCTTATCGACAGGGGGCGTCTATGGCTACACCTTC; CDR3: CASSLSTGGVYGYTF
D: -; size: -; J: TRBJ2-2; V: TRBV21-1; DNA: TGTGCCAGCAGCAAAGATGGACCCCGGGGGGACGGCACCGGGGAGCTGTTTTTT; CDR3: CASSKDGPRGDGTGELFF
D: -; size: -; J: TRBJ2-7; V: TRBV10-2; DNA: TGCGCCAGCCGGTTTGAGGGTTTCGAGCAGTACTTC; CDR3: CASRFEGFEQYF
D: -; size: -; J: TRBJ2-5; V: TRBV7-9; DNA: TGTGCCAGCAGCTTAGATGGCAGGTACCAAGAGACCCAGTACTTC; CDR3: CASSLDGRYQETQYF
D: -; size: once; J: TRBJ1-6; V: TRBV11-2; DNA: TGTGCCAGCAGCAACAACAGGGTGGCGAGCTCCTATAATTCACCCCTCCACTTT; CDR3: CASSNNRVASSYNSPLHF